The rows below give T cell receptor beta chains drawn from one sample of a study of blood T cell repertoires in COVID-19. Using immunoSEQ multiplex PCR, the repertoire was profiled, and TCRdb retains in-frame clones only, with some absent. Among 75,000 to 85,000 clones, 88% were seen once, and the ten largest hold around 40%. Sequenced: peripheral blood. Source of these receptors: a human donor in a cohort sampled during active COVID-19. CDR3s include the opening cysteine and the closing phenylalanine or tryptophan. Each record gives: V gene, clone size, D gene, J gene, CDR3 DNA, CDR3 protein. A D gene is named only where the DNA matches it firmly. Not all rows give a size; the values are once, few, many and, for expanded clones, a class.

V gene: TRBV6-2/TRBV6-3; clone size: NA; D gene: NA; J gene: TRBJ1-5; CDR3 DNA: TGTGCCAGCAGTCTCGCCGGGACAAACTTCAATCAGCCCCAGCATTTT; CDR3 protein: CASSLAGTNFNQPQHF
V gene: TRBV18; clone size: NA; D gene: TRBD2; J gene: TRBJ2-7; CDR3 DNA: TGTGCCAGCTCACGGACTAGCGGGAGCTACGAGCAGTACTTC; CDR3 protein: CASSRTSGSYEQYF
V gene: TRBV7-8; clone size: NA; D gene: TRBD2; J gene: TRBJ2-7; CDR3 DNA: TGTGCCAGCAGCCCCTACCTTGCTAGCGGGTCCCGCGAGCAGTACTTC; CDR3 protein: CASSPYLASGSREQYF
V gene: TRBV27; clone size: NA; D gene: NA; J gene: TRBJ1-3; CDR3 DNA: TGTGCCAGCAGTTTGGGGAGGGCTGGAAACACCATATATTTT; CDR3 protein: CASSLGRAGNTIYF
V gene: TRBV5-8; clone size: NA; D gene: NA; J gene: TRBJ1-2; CDR3 DNA: TGTGCCAGCAGCTTGGGAGGGATCTATGGCTACACCTTC; CDR3 protein: CASSLGGIYGYTF
V gene: TRBV19; clone size: NA; D gene: NA; J gene: TRBJ1-1; CDR3 DNA: TGTGCCAGTAGTATCGGGAGATTCGCGGAGAACACTGAAGCTTTCTTT; CDR3 protein: CASSIGRFAENTEAFF
V gene: TRBV27; clone size: NA; D gene: TRBD1; J gene: TRBJ2-7; CDR3 DNA: TGTGCCAGCAGTTACGGGACAGGTTCCTACGAGCAGTACTTC; CDR3 protein: CASSYGTGSYEQYF
V gene: TRBV18; clone size: NA; D gene: TRBD2; J gene: TRBJ2-5; CDR3 DNA: TGTGCCAGCTCACCACCGTCCGGGACTAGAGGGGAGACCCAGTACTTC; CDR3 protein: CASSPPSGTRGETQYF
V gene: TRBV6-2/TRBV6-3; clone size: NA; D gene: NA; J gene: TRBJ1-6; CDR3 DNA: TGTGCCAGCAGCCGGGAACCAGGAGGGAATTCACCCCTCCACTTT; CDR3 protein: CASSREPGGNSPLHF
V gene: TRBV15; clone size: NA; D gene: NA; J gene: TRBJ1-4; CDR3 DNA: TGTGCCACCAGCCTAACCGAGTATGCAACTAATGAAAAACTGTTTTTT; CDR3 protein: CATSLTEYATNEKLFF
V gene: TRBV9; clone size: once; D gene: NA; J gene: TRBJ2-2; CDR3 DNA: TGTGCCAGCAGCGTAGTACCCAGCGAGAACACCGGGGAGCTGTTTTTT; CDR3 protein: CASSVVPSENTGELFF
V gene: TRBV4-2; clone size: NA; D gene: NA; J gene: TRBJ1-1; CDR3 DNA: TGTGCCAGCAGCCAAGCAGGGAACACTGAAGCTTTCTTT; CDR3 protein: CASSQAGNTEAFF
V gene: TRBV11-2; clone size: NA; D gene: NA; J gene: TRBJ1-3; CDR3 DNA: TGTGCCAGCAGCTTACAGGGTTTGGGAAACACCATATATTTT; CDR3 protein: CASSLQGLGNTIYF
V gene: TRBV12-3/TRBV12-4; clone size: NA; D gene: TRBD2; J gene: TRBJ2-5; CDR3 DNA: TGTGCCAGCAGTTTTGGGAGGGAAGAGACCCAGTACTTC; CDR3 protein: CASSFGREETQYF
V gene: TRBV7-2; clone size: once; D gene: NA; J gene: TRBJ1-4; CDR3 DNA: TGTGCCAGCAGCCCCGGGGGGGCGCAAATGAATGAAAAACTGTTTTTT; CDR3 protein: CASSPGGAQMNEKLFF
V gene: TRBV30; clone size: NA; D gene: NA; J gene: TRBJ2-3; CDR3 DNA: TGTGCCTGGAAAATGTGGGACTTAAGCACAGATACGCAGTATTTT; CDR3 protein: CAWKMWDLSTDTQYF
V gene: TRBV27; clone size: NA; D gene: TRBD2; J gene: TRBJ2-5; CDR3 DNA: TGTGCCAGCAGTAAACTACTAGCGGGAGAGACCCAGTACTTC; CDR3 protein: CASSKLLAGETQYF
V gene: TRBV12-3/TRBV12-4; clone size: NA; D gene: TRBD2; J gene: TRBJ2-7; CDR3 DNA: TGTGCCAGCAGTTTAGGCGGGGGAGGCGAGCAGTACTTC; CDR3 protein: CASSLGGGGEQYF
V gene: TRBV27; clone size: NA; D gene: NA; J gene: TRBJ1-2; CDR3 DNA: TGTGCCAGCAGTCTATTCTCGTTTGCGTCGGGACAAGGCGGTGGCTACACCTTC; CDR3 protein: CASSLFSFASGQGGGYTF
V gene: TRBV2; clone size: NA; D gene: NA; J gene: TRBJ2-5; CDR3 DNA: TGTGCCAGCTGTAGCGAAGCGCTCCAAGAGACCCAGTACTTC; CDR3 protein: CASCSEALQETQYF
V gene: TRBV5-3; clone size: once; D gene: TRBD2; J gene: TRBJ2-7; CDR3 DNA: TGTGCCAAGAACAAGGTCGCTAGCGGGAGAGGCTACGAGCAGTACTTC; CDR3 protein: CAKNKVASGRGYEQYF
V gene: TRBV4-1; clone size: NA; D gene: NA; J gene: TRBJ1-2; CDR3 DNA: TGCGCCAGCAGCCCCCTGGGGGGGAGGGGGATCTATGGCTACACCTTC; CDR3 protein: CASSPLGGRGIYGYTF
V gene: TRBV28; clone size: NA; D gene: TRBD2; J gene: TRBJ2-3; CDR3 DNA: TGTGCCAGCAGTCCGGGACTAGCGGGGCAAGCATTCACAGATACGCAGTATTTT; CDR3 protein: CASSPGLAGQAFTDTQYF
V gene: TRBV12-5; clone size: NA; D gene: NA; J gene: TRBJ1-6; CDR3 DNA: TGTGCTAGTGGTTTGGTACTGGTTCCGGGGAGCTCCTATAATTCACCCCTCCACTTT; CDR3 protein: CASGLVLVPGSSYNSPLHF
V gene: TRBV5-1; clone size: NA; D gene: NA; J gene: TRBJ2-3; CDR3 DNA: TGCGCCAGCAGCTCCACCAAACAGGGATCAGCTTTCACAGATACGCAGTATTTT; CDR3 protein: CASSSTKQGSAFTDTQYF
V gene: TRBV15; clone size: NA; D gene: NA; J gene: TRBJ2-3; CDR3 DNA: TGTGCCACCAGCAACCAGGGGTATAGCACAGATACGCAGTATTTT; CDR3 protein: CATSNQGYSTDTQYF
V gene: TRBV27; clone size: NA; D gene: NA; J gene: TRBJ2-1; CDR3 DNA: TGTGCCAGCAGTTTATTTGGCAGGGAGCAGTTCTTC; CDR3 protein: CASSLFGREQFF
V gene: TRBV7-7; clone size: NA; D gene: NA; J gene: TRBJ2-5; CDR3 DNA: TGTGCTAGCAGCCTTGGAGGGATGGAGACCCAGTACTTC; CDR3 protein: CASSLGGMETQYF
V gene: TRBV24-1; clone size: NA; D gene: TRBD1; J gene: TRBJ1-5; CDR3 DNA: TGTGCCACCAGCGGGGACAGGGGAAATCAGCCCCAGCATTTT; CDR3 protein: CATSGDRGNQPQHF
V gene: TRBV3-1/TRBV3-2; clone size: NA; D gene: NA; J gene: TRBJ1-1; CDR3 DNA: TGTGCCAGCAGCCACGGAACTCCACGTGGGGGGGCGAAGGTCGGGAACACTGAAGCTTTCTTT; CDR3 protein: CASSHGTPRGGAKVGNTEAFF
V gene: TRBV18; clone size: NA; D gene: TRBD1; J gene: TRBJ1-3; CDR3 DNA: TGTGCCAGCTCGCGACAGGGTACTTCTGGAAACACCATATATTTT; CDR3 protein: CASSRQGTSGNTIYF
V gene: TRBV9; clone size: NA; D gene: TRBD1; J gene: TRBJ1-5; CDR3 DNA: TGTGCCAGCAGCGCGGGACAGGAGAATCAGCCCCAGCATTTT; CDR3 protein: CASSAGQENQPQHF
V gene: TRBV24-1; clone size: NA; D gene: TRBD2; J gene: TRBJ2-3; CDR3 DNA: TGTGCCACCAGTGCGGCTTCTAGCGGACTAGATACGCAGTATTTT; CDR3 protein: CATSAASSGLDTQYF
V gene: TRBV2; clone size: NA; D gene: NA; J gene: TRBJ1-4; CDR3 DNA: TGTGCCTTCAACGGACAATCTAATGAAAAACTGTTTTTT; CDR3 protein: CAFNGQSNEKLFF
V gene: TRBV7-2; clone size: once; D gene: NA; J gene: TRBJ2-1; CDR3 DNA: TGTGCCAGCAGCTTATTAGCCATGATCAATGAGCAGTTCTTC; CDR3 protein: CASSLLAMINEQFF
V gene: TRBV12-3/TRBV12-4; clone size: NA; D gene: NA; J gene: TRBJ1-1; CDR3 DNA: TGTGCCAGCACAGGTGGGAACACTGAAGCTTTCTTT; CDR3 protein: CASTGGNTEAFF
V gene: TRBV18; clone size: NA; D gene: TRBD1; J gene: TRBJ2-7; CDR3 DNA: TGTGCCAGCTCACCCCAGACAGGGGGTAACGCTCTCGAGCAGTACTTC; CDR3 protein: CASSPQTGGNALEQYF
V gene: TRBV6-5; clone size: NA; D gene: NA; J gene: TRBJ1-1; CDR3 DNA: TGTGCCAGCAGCCCCAGCGGGAACACTGAAGCTTTCTTT; CDR3 protein: CASSPSGNTEAFF
V gene: TRBV7-9; clone size: NA; D gene: TRBD1; J gene: TRBJ2-7; CDR3 DNA: TGTGCCAGCAGCGACAGAAGACAGGGGCCCTCCTACGAGCAGTACTTC; CDR3 protein: CASSDRRQGPSYEQYF
V gene: TRBV5-6; clone size: NA; D gene: TRBD2; J gene: TRBJ2-7; CDR3 DNA: TGTGCCAGCAGCTTTAGGGGACTAGCGGACAGCTCCTACGAGCAGTACTTC; CDR3 protein: CASSFRGLADSSYEQYF
V gene: TRBV14; clone size: NA; D gene: NA; J gene: TRBJ1-2; CDR3 DNA: TGTGCCAGCAGCCAAGATAGGGGTATCTGGGGCTACACCTTC; CDR3 protein: CASSQDRGIWGYTF